A selection of T cell receptor beta chains follows, all from one sample in a study of patients and donors after allogeneic stem cell transplantation. TCRdb ran MiXCR on the RT-PCR reads and lists one entry per CDR3 protein. Here the sample spans about 960,000 distinct CDR3 sequences, under 20% being singletons. Material for sequencing was blood, either unsorted or a sorted T cell fraction (not recorded which). The receptors shown here come from a human donor who was either an allogeneic HSCT recipient or a stem cell or donor lymphocyte infusion donor (not recorded which). It is not recorded whose cells these are; they may come from a transplant donor. The CDR3 runs from the conserved cysteine through the conserved F or W. The order of the fields is clone size, J gene, D gene, V gene, CDR3 protein, CDR3 DNA. A D gene is named only where the DNA matches it firmly. Clone size is not always given. Where it is, it says once, few, many or a class for expanded clones.

few TRBJ2-2 - TRBV30 CAWSPTPMRTGELFF TGTGCCTGGAGCCCCACCCCGATGCGCACCGGGGAGCTGTTTTTT
- TRBJ2-3 - TRBV7-3 CASSFRAGLTDTQYF TGTGCCAGCAGCTTCCGGGCGGGACTCACAGATACGCAGTATTTT
few TRBJ2-1 - TRBV20-1 CSAPTGADEQFF TGCAGTGCCCCGACGGGAGCGGATGAGCAGTTCTTC
few TRBJ2-7 TRBD1 TRBV28 CASTKWDRDGYEQYF TGTGCCAGCACTAAATGGGACAGGGACGGCTACGAGCAGTACTTC
- TRBJ2-1 TRBD2 TRBV20-1 CSAIAGRREQFF TGCAGTGCTATAGCGGGTCGCAGGGAGCAGTTCTTC
- TRBJ1-5 - TRBV7-2 CASSLDGVQPQHF TGTGCCAGCAGCTTAGATGGGGTTCAGCCCCAGCATTTT
- TRBJ1-2 - TRBV6-2/TRBV6-3 CASSYSARGHRGSDGYTF TGTGCCAGCAGTTACTCAGCCCGCGGACATCGTGGGTCTGACGGCTACACCTTC
few TRBJ2-3 - TRBV20-1 CSAPNVAVTDTQYF TGCAGTGCTCCGAACGTGGCAGTCACAGATACGCAGTATTTT
- TRBJ1-5 - TRBV5-4 CASSVGSGQPQHF TGTGCCAGCAGCGTTGGTAGTGGGCAGCCCCAGCATTTT
many TRBJ1-2 - TRBV12-3/TRBV12-4 CASSLREGVGYTF TGTGCCAGCAGTCTCCGGGAGGGGGTTGGCTACACCTTC
few TRBJ1-2 - TRBV20-1 CSAGTAKYGYTF TGCAGTGCTGGGACGGCCAAATATGGCTACACCTTC
- TRBJ1-6 TRBD1 TRBV19 CASSIHRGDKSVAPLHF TGTGCCAGTAGTATTCACAGGGGCGACAAATCGGTTGCACCCCTCCACTTT
- TRBJ2-1 TRBD2 TRBV7-6 CASSSNPGGAYNEQFF TGTGCCAGCAGCTCTAACCCGGGAGGGGCCTACAATGAGCAGTTCTTC
many TRBJ1-1 TRBD1 TRBV5-1 CASSTRQGYTEAFF TGCGCCAGCAGCACACGACAGGGTTATACTGAAGCTTTCTTT
- TRBJ2-4 - TRBV2 CASTGGQTFQYF TGTGCCAGCACTGGGGGACAAACCTTTCAGTACTTC
few TRBJ1-2 TRBD1 TRBV20-1 CSARGIGQGPSGYTF TGCAGTGCTAGAGGTATCGGACAGGGGCCTTCTGGCTACACCTTC
few TRBJ1-2 - TRBV6-1 CASIPTGIYGYTF TGTGCCAGCATTCCAACCGGGATCTATGGCTACACCTTC
- TRBJ2-3 TRBD2 TRBV24-1 CATSDLRLAGTDTQYF TGTGCCACCAGTGATTTAAGGCTAGCGGGGACAGATACGCAGTATTTT
- TRBJ2-7 - TRBV9 CASSVGPDNEQYF TGTGCCAGCAGCGTAGGCCCGGACAACGAGCAGTACTTC
- TRBJ2-3 - TRBV12-3/TRBV12-4 CASSPTVLADTQYF TGTGCCAGCAGCCCTACCGTATTGGCTGATACGCAGTATTTT
- TRBJ1-1 - TRBV12-3/TRBV12-4 CASSLGGRGEVFF TGTGCCAGCAGTTTAGGGGGACGGGGAGAGGTTTTCTTT
many TRBJ2-1 TRBD2 TRBV12-3/TRBV12-4 CASSLGLAGGFEQFF TGTGCCAGCAGTTTAGGGCTAGCGGGAGGGTTTGAGCAGTTCTTC
- TRBJ2-6 TRBD1 TRBV29-1 CSVEVRDRGRAGANVLTF TGCAGCGTTGAAGTCCGGGACAGGGGGCGAGCTGGGGCCAACGTCCTGACTTTC
- TRBJ1-1 - TRBV12-3/TRBV12-4 CASRKGGENTEAFF TGTGCCAGCAGAAAGGGGGGAGAGAACACTGAAGCTTTCTTT
- TRBJ2-3 - TRBV9 CASSVVPVGSTDTQYF TGTGCCAGCAGCGTAGTTCCCGTGGGTAGTACAGATACGCAGTATTTT
few TRBJ2-1 TRBD1 TRBV29-1 CSVDPGTGVAEDEQFF TGCAGCGTTGATCCCGGGACAGGGGTAGCAGAGGATGAGCAGTTCTTC
many TRBJ2-2 - TRBV10-3 CAITGTGNTGELFF TGTGCCATCACCGGGACGGGGAACACCGGGGAGCTGTTTTTT
many TRBJ2-1 TRBD2 TRBV9 CASSVSGGYNEQFF TGTGCCAGCAGCGTTAGCGGGGGCTACAATGAGCAGTTCTTC
- TRBJ1-1 TRBD1 TRBV25-1 CASSKQGQGGPEAFF TGTGCCAGCAGTAAGCAAGGACAGGGAGGCCCTGAAGCTTTCTTT
few TRBJ2-2 - TRBV6-6 CASSQGTTGELFF TGTGCCAGCAGCCAGGGAACCACCGGGGAGCTGTTTTTT
- TRBJ2-7 TRBD1 TRBV7-3 CASSLDGTGYDEQYF TGTGCCAGCAGCTTAGACGGGACAGGGTATGACGAGCAGTACTTC
- TRBJ2-1 - TRBV30 CAWSAGRTSYNEQFF TGTGCCTGGAGTGCGGGCAGGACATCCTACAATGAGCAGTTCTTC
few TRBJ2-2 - TRBV12-3/TRBV12-4 CASSLGLPGGELFF TGTGCCAGCAGTTTAGGGCTACCCGGCGGGGAGCTGTTTTTT
few TRBJ1-5 - TRBV20-1 CSARDVTAANQPQHF TGCAGTGCTAGAGATGTCACAGCAGCTAATCAGCCCCAGCATTTT
many TRBJ1-2 - TRBV5-1 CASSLVEEDGYTF TGCGCCAGCAGCTTGGTGGAGGAGGATGGCTACACCTTC
few TRBJ1-2 TRBD1 TRBV12-3/TRBV12-4 CASSPLRDRGQGYTF TGTGCCAGCAGTCCGCTTAGGGACAGGGGGCAAGGCTACACCTTC
few TRBJ1-2 - TRBV11-1 CASSLGSF TGTGCCAGCAGCCTCGGGAGCTTC